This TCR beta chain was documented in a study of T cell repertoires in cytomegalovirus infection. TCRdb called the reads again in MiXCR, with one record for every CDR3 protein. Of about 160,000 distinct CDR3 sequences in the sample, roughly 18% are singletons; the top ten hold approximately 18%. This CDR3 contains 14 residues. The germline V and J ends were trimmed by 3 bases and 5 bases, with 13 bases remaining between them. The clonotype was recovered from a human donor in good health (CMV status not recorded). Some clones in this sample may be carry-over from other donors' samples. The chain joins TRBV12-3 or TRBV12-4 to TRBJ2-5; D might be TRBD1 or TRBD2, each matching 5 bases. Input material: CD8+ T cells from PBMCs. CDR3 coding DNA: TGTGCCAGCAGTTTCCTCCCAGAGGGGGAGACCCAGTACTTC. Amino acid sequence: CASSFLPEGETQYF.